What follows are 32 T cell receptor beta chains derived from one specimen sequenced in a study of blood T cells in healthy people across ages. A sample-barcoded 5' primer and a J-beta primer mix were used in a second PCR of roughly 7 to 11 cycles. MiXCR was run by TCRdb on the 5' RACE reads, yielding one entry per CDR3 protein. The sample shows approximately 1.5 million distinct CDR3 sequences, 35% to 45% of them seen only once. Input material: blood. These receptors were collected from a woman aged 18-29 years in good health.

The rearrangement links TRBV24-1 to TRBJ2-3; D not certain. CDR1 is KGHDR and CDR2 is SFDVKD in the germline V gene. The CDR3 extends over 14 amino acids. V shed 3 bases and J shed 3 bases, with 9 bases lying between them. Here the CDR3 DNA reads TGTGCCACCAGTGATCCGGACCGGACAGATACGCAGTATTTT. It specifies CATSDPDRTDTQYF.

V and J are TRBV5-1 and TRBJ1-2, with a weak D call TRBD1 (6 bases). This CDR3 has 14 amino acids. Germline V CDR1 and CDR2: SGHRS, YFSETQ. Trimming left V 2 bases short and J 8 bases short, with 16 bases between. The CDR3 sequence is CASSLSGGELGYTF. CDR3 nucleotide sequence: TGCGCCAGCAGCTTATCCGGGGGCGAATTAGGCTACACCTTC.

V usage is TRBV7-2 and J usage is TRBJ2-7, with D hard to call. This CDR3 contains 13 residues. Trimming cost V 5 bases and J 9 bases, with 17 bases left between them. Germline values: CDR1 SGHTA, CDR2 FQGNSA. The CDR3 sequence: CASSRTAVAVQYF. The CDR3 DNA reads as TGTGCCAGCAGCCGCACCGCAGTAGCCGTGCAGTACTTC.

This clonotype was seen ten or more times. As DNA, the CDR3 is TGTGCCAGCAGTGAAGGGGACAGCTATGGCTACACCTTC. Translated, it gives CASSEGDSYGYTF. This chain uses TRBV6-1 with TRBJ1-2; 7 bases are a match to TRBD1. Germline V gives CDR1 MNHNS, CDR2 SASEGT. The V and J ends lost 1 base and 4 bases, in that order; junction bases with no gene match: 0. The CDR3 length is 13 residues.

The chain carries TRBV7-2 and TRBJ2-5; TRBD1 aligns across 7 bases. Germline V CDR1 and CDR2: SGHTA, FQGNSA. V trimming: 5 bases; J trimming: 11 bases; junction bases outside the gene matches: 14. CDR3 size: 14 residues. The CDR3: CASSPLTGNDEQYF. The CDR3 nucleotides read TGTGCCAGCAGCCCACTGACAGGGAACGATGAGCAGTACTTC.

This clonotype was counted a few times. The gene calls are TRBV6-2 or TRBV6-3 and TRBJ2-2, with D perhaps being TRBD1 or TRBD2 (6 bases each). CDR3 size: 16 residues. The V gene lost 4 bases and the J gene lost 4 bases, with 16 bases spanning the gap. Germline V gene sequence: CDR1 MNHEY, CDR2 SVGEGT. The CDR3 is CASSSNAGHSTGELFF. CDR3 DNA: TGTGCCAGCAGTTCGAACGCGGGACACAGCACCGGGGAGCTGTTTTTT.

The chain combines TRBV24-1 with TRBJ2-5; a possible D gene is TRBD1 (6 bases). Looked up from germline, CDR1 is KGHDR and CDR2 is SFDVKD. V lost 3 bases, J lost 5 bases, and 15 bases lay in between. The CDR3 covers 15 residues. The CDR3 spells CATSDRDTPLETQYF. The CDR3 nucleotides are TGTGCCACCAGTGATCGGGACACCCCCTTGGAGACCCAGTACTTC.

The chain has TRBV10-1 and TRBJ2-7; 10 positions agree with TRBD2. Germline trimming cut 2 bases from V and 6 bases from J; bases unmatched to any gene: 7. The CDR3 spans 15 residues. The V gene's germline CDR1 is WNHNN and CDR2 SYGVQD (reference sequence). CDR3 loop: CASSEKVAGGGEQYF. The DNA of the CDR3 is TGCGCCAGCAGTGAGAAGGTAGCGGGGGGAGGCGAGCAGTACTTC.

The table lists this clonotype with a few counts. The chain couples TRBV6-6 to TRBJ1-5; D unclear. This CDR3 has 14 amino acids. The V gene lost 7 bases and the J gene lost 2 bases, with 12 bases spanning the gap. Germline assignment: CDR1 MNHNY and CDR2 SVGAGI (reference sequence). In DNA, the CDR3 is TGTGCCAGCACTCCAAGGGATGGCAATCAGCCCCAGCATTTT. It is translated as CASTPRDGNQPQHF.

The V gene is TRBV6-5, the J gene TRBJ2-1, with 7 positions matching TRBD2. The junction had 6 bases not matched to a gene; V was cut back by 5 bases and J by 5 bases. The CDR3 has 14 residues. CDR1 and CDR2 (germline): MNHEY, SVGAGI. For the CDR3, the DNA is TGTGCCAGCAGTGATGGACTAGTCGACAATGAGCAGTTCTTC. Translated: CASSDGLVDNEQFF.

This chain connects TRBV6-5 to TRBJ2-5, with 8 bases fitting TRBD2. The germline gives CDR1 MNHEY, CDR2 SVGAGI. This CDR3 has 18 residues. The V segment lost 4 bases and the J segment 5 bases; nucleotides outside the gene matches: 18. CDR3 nucleotide sequence: TGTGCCAGCAGTTCACAAGTCCGGGGGGGTGCTCTCGTGGAGACCCAGTACTTC. Its protein is CASSSQVRGGALVETQYF.

This clonotype was seen only once. Germline is not matched at one junction end, which may reflect a read error. The rearrangement links TRBV27 to TRBJ2-7, with 9 bases fitting TRBD2. The better agreement between TRBJ2-5 and the DNA end casts doubt on the J call. The CDR3 length is 16 residues. The V gene's germline CDR1 is MNHEY and CDR2 SMNVEV (reference sequence). The CDR3 loop reads CACSPLASGLAETQYF. CDR3 sequence (DNA): TGTGCCTGCAGCCCCTTAGCCTCTGGACTAGCGGAGACCCAGTACTTC.

J is TRBJ2-5 and V is TRBV5-1; maybe TRBD2 (6 bases). The DNA end is a closer match to TRBJ2-7, so the J assignment may be wrong. Germline assignment: CDR1 SGHRS and CDR2 YFSETQ. The CDR3 contains 14 residues. The CDR3 here is CASSHGGVEYEQYF. Written as DNA, the CDR3 is TGCGCCAGCAGCCATGGAGGGGTGGAGTACGAGCAGTACTTC.

CDR3 protein: CASSLIPGTKHEQFF. Here the CDR3 DNA reads TGTGCCAGCAGCTTGATACCCGGGACGAAGCATGAGCAGTTCTTC. This sequence joins TRBV7-2 and TRBJ2-1; either TRBD1 or TRBD2 may fit D (5 bases each). The germline CDR1 and CDR2 sequences are SGHTA and FQGNSA. The CDR3 length is 15 residues. V lost 3 bases and J 8 bases, leaving 17 bases between the germline ends.

The rearrangement links TRBV9 to TRBJ2-1; D possibly corresponds to TRBD2 (6 bases). V was clipped by 0 bases and J by 8 bases, with 12 bases between them. CDR1 is SGDLS and CDR2 is YYNGEE in the germline V gene. This CDR3 contains 14 residues. The CDR3 loop reads CASSVASGGYEQFF. The CDR3 DNA is TGTGCCAGCAGCGTAGCTTCCGGGGGTTATGAGCAGTTCTTC.

The CDR3 loop is CSARDSLPSGTSGYEQYF. The CDR3 nucleotides are TGCAGTGCTAGAGATAGTCTTCCTAGCGGGACATCTGGATACGAGCAGTACTTC. The chain has TRBV20-1 and TRBJ2-7, with TRBD2 matching over 9 bases. CDR3 length: 18 residues. Per the germline V gene, CDR1 is DFQATT and CDR2 is SNEGSKA (reference sequence). V was clipped by 0 bases and J by 4 bases; unmatched bases: 16.

The V and J genes are TRBV29-1 and TRBJ1-5, with 9 bases fitting TRBD1. V dropped 0 bases and J dropped 6; count of bases not matched to a gene: 15. Germline values: CDR1 SQVTM, CDR2 ANQGSEA. The CDR3 has 18 residues. CDR3 sequence (DNA): TGCAGCGTTGAAGATGGTCCTTCCGGGACAGGGATAAGTCAGCCCCAGCATTTT. Its translation: CSVEDGPSGTGISQPQHF.

The gene calls are TRBV20-1 and TRBJ2-1; D is perhaps TRBD1 or TRBD2 (5 bases each). The V gene's germline CDR1 is DFQATT and CDR2 SNEGSKA (reference sequence). The CDR3 has 15 amino acids. Trimming stripped 5 bases from V and 7 bases from J, with 21 bases between. CDR3 nucleotides: TGCAGTGCTCGGTCGGGACCGCCCGATGGGAATGAGCAGTTCTTC. Translating gives CSARSGPPDGNEQFF.

V and J are TRBV5-1 and TRBJ2-7, with no clear D. The CDR3 has 12 amino acids. V shed 0 bases and J shed 12 bases, with 13 bases lying between them. Germline V gene data show CDR1 as SGHRS and CDR2 as YFSETQ. CDR3 residues: CASSLAGRLWYF. CDR3 DNA: TGCGCCAGCAGCTTGGCCGGCAGGTTGTGGTACTTC.

A few counts support this clonotype. The rearrangement joins TRBV6-6 to TRBJ2-3, with 9 bases identical to TRBD2. V dropped 5 bases and J dropped 3; count of bases not matched to a gene: 9. Germline V gene data show CDR1 as MNHNY and CDR2 as SVGAGI (reference sequence). CDR3 length: 16 residues. The CDR3 nucleotides read TGTGCCAGCAGTACCCTGACTAGCGGAGTAACAGATACGCAGTATTTT. Protein product: CASSTLTSGVTDTQYF.

In its sample, this clonotype was seen a few times. The chain employs TRBV6-6 and TRBJ2-4; D not certain. Trimming shortened V by 8 bases and J by 1 base, and 9 bases separated the two germline ends. CDR3 length equals 13 residues. CDR1 is MNHNY and CDR2 is SVGAGI in the germline V gene (reference sequence). In nucleotides, the CDR3 is TGTGCCAGCGGCCCCGGGGCCAAAAACATTCAGTACTTC. It is translated as CASGPGAKNIQYF.

Only a few counts were recorded for this clonotype. The CDR3 DNA reads TGCGCCAGCAGCTTGACAGAGCCGAACACTGAAGCTTTCTTT. It encodes CASSLTEPNTEAFF. The V call is TRBV5-1, the J call TRBJ1-1; D unclear. V gave up 1 base and J gave up 1 base, with 8 bases separating them. Germline CDR1 and CDR2: SGHRS and YFSETQ. The CDR3 is 14 residues long.

At least ten counts were recorded for this clonotype. The chain is built from TRBV5-1 and TRBJ2-7; no clear D gene. The length of the CDR3 is 14 residues. Germline loops: CDR1 SGHRS, CDR2 YFSETQ. The V and J ends lost 1 base and 2 bases respectively, with 10 bases between them. The CDR3 region is CASSLRTDTYEQYF. For the CDR3, the DNA is TGCGCCAGCAGCTTGCGGACGGATACCTACGAGCAGTACTTC.

In this sample, this clonotype turned up many times. The chain employs TRBV12-3 or TRBV12-4 and TRBJ2-7, with 7 bases that match TRBD1. The DNA end is a closer match to TRBJ2-5, so the J assignment may be wrong. The CDR3 totals 17 residues. The CDR3 protein is CASSLYRLPGGTLTQYF. The CDR3 region has the DNA TGTGCCAGCAGTTTATATCGGTTGCCAGGGGGTACCTTGACCCAGTACTTC.

The chain has TRBV10-2 and TRBJ1-5; no reliable D call. In germline, CDR1 is WSHSY, CDR2 SAAADI. The CDR3 covers 16 residues. Trimming removed 0 bases at V and 2 bases at J, with 11 bases between. Written as DNA, the CDR3 is TGCGCCAGCAGTGAGTCAGGCCTTTGGGGCAATCAGCCCCAGCATTTT. Translated: CASSESGLWGNQPQHF.

CDR3: CASRPPSGSRTDTQYF. The CDR3 nucleotides are TGTGCCAGCAGACCGCCTAGCGGGAGTAGAACAGATACGCAGTATTTT. The chain recombines TRBV12-3 or TRBV12-4 with TRBJ2-3, with 10 bases matching TRBD2. The CDR3 loop spans 16 amino acids. Unmatched junction bases numbered 9, after V lost 6 bases and J lost 3 bases.

This chain connects TRBV20-1 to TRBJ2-7, with D perhaps TRBD2 (6 bases). The germline V gene has CDR1 DFQATT and CDR2 SNEGSKA (reference sequence). V lost 3 bases and J lost 2, with 14 bases in between. The CDR3 is 14 residues long. The CDR3 sequence is CSASNSGGTYEQYF. The CDR3 DNA is TGCAGTGCTAGTAATAGCGGTGGCACCTACGAGCAGTACTTC.

The chain combines TRBV7-8 with TRBJ2-3; 8 nucleotides align to TRBD1. The CDR3 consists of 14 residues. Unmatched junction bases numbered 7, after V lost 6 bases and J lost 5 bases. CDR1 is SGHVS, CDR2 FQNEAQ, per germline. The CDR3 here is CASRLQGAGDTQYF. CDR3 bases: TGTGCCAGCAGGTTGCAGGGGGCGGGAGATACGCAGTATTTT.

V is TRBV28 and J is TRBJ2-5; tentatively, D is TRBD2 (6 bases). Germline values: CDR1 MDHEN, CDR2 SYDVKM. The CDR3 consists of 15 residues. V was cut by 2 bases and J by 1 base, with 11 bases left in between. CDR3 sequence reads: CASSLRASVQETQYF. CDR3 in DNA: TGTGCCAGCAGTTTAAGGGCTAGCGTCCAAGAGACCCAGTACTTC. The whole variable domain, filled in from reference TRBV28 and TRBJ2-5, reads DVKVTQSSRYLVKRTGEKVFLECVQDMDHENMFWYRQDPGLGLRLIYFSYDVKMKEKGDIPEGYSVSREKKERFSLILESASTNQTSMYLCASSLRASVQETQYFGPGTRLLVL.

This clonotype was detected a few times. V usage is TRBV21-1 and J usage is TRBJ2-3; the table's TRBD1 call for D was not verified on the DNA. TRBV21-1 is reported as a pseudogene. The CDR3 loop spans 16 amino acids. The CDR3 DNA reads as TGTGCCAGCAGCAAAGCAGACAGGAAGACCACAGATACGCAGTATTTT. Residues: CASSKADRKTTDTQYF.

The gene calls are TRBV11-3 and TRBJ2-3, with D unclear. The CDR3 has 15 residues. CDR1 is SGHNT, CDR2 YENEEA, per germline. V shed 1 base and J shed 4 bases, with 12 bases lying between them. CDR3 nucleotide sequence: TGTGCCAGCAGCTTAGGGCTTATGGGGTCAGATACGCAGTATTTT. Protein: CASSLGLMGSDTQYF.

This clonotype was seen more than once but under ten times. This chain joins TRBV7-2 and TRBJ2-7; 8 bases agree with TRBD1. This CDR3 has 16 residues. Germline CDR1 and CDR2: SGHTA and FQGNSA. V was pared by 1 base and J by 4 bases, with 9 bases of the junction left unmatched. Here the CDR3 reads CASSLVVGTGLYEQYF. The DNA for the CDR3 is TGTGCCAGCAGCTTAGTGGTGGGGACAGGCCTGTACGAGCAGTACTTC.